This paragraph reports one TCR beta chain. Its target is unknown. The sample originates from a study of naive and memory T cell subsets. General study points: Each distinct alpha or beta sequence counts as one clonotype. A few larger clonotypes appeared in naive repertoires, especially CD8, possibly memory cells re-expressing CD45RA.

Two oligonucleotides, mixed equimolar, formed the beta constant-region primer covering TRBC1 and TRBC2. The ligated cDNA underwent four PCR rounds using SP2 and nested alpha and beta constant-region primers. TCRdb redid the calling of the UMI-ligation and nested PCR reads with MiXCR, one entry per CDR3 protein. This table holds 140,000 to 150,000 distinct CDR3 sequences, 20% to 25% found once. V was pared by 2 bases and J by 2 bases, with 11 bases of the junction left unmatched. This CDR3 spans 17 amino acids. Germline V gene data show CDR1 as DFQATT and CDR2 as SNEGSKA (reference sequence). CD4+ T cell IFNgamma after overnight CMV lysate exposure gave donor CMV status.

The chain carries TRBV20-1 and TRBJ2-1, with 8 bases that match TRBD1. Sequenced input: naive CD4+ T cells from blood. The TCR sequence derives from a human donor in good health. The CDR3 loop reads CSARFLRGQGPYNEQFF. The CDR3 DNA is TGCAGTGCTAGATTTCTAAGAGGACAGGGTCCCTACAATGAGCAGTTCTTC.